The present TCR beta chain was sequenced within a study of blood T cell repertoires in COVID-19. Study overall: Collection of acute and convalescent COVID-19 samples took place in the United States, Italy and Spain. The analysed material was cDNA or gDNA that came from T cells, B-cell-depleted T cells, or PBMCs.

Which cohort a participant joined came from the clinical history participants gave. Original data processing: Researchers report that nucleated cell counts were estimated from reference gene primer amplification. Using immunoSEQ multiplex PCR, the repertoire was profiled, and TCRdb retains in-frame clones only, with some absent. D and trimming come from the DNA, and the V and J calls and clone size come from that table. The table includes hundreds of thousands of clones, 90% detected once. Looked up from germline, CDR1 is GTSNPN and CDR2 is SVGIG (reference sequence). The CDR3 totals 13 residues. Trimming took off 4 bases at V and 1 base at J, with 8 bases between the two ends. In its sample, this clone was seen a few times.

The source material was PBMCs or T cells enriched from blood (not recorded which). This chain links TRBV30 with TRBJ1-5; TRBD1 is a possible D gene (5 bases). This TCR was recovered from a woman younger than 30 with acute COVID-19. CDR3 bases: TGTGCCTGGACAGGGAACAGCAATCAGCCCCAGCATTTT. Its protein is CAWTGNSNQPQHF.